The rows below give T cell receptor beta chains drawn from one sample of a study of blood T cell repertoires in COVID-19. This table comes from immunoSEQ multiplex PCR, and its TCRdb copy is limited to in-frame clones, with some not included. The sample holds about 110,000 clones, about 85% seen once. Material for sequencing was peripheral blood. The receptors were sampled from a human donor in a cohort sampled during active COVID-19. CDR3s include the opening cysteine and the closing phenylalanine or tryptophan. Each record gives: CDR3 protein, CDR3 DNA, clone size, V gene, J gene, D gene. D genes are given only for firm matches. Expanded clones get a size class; other rows say once, few or many, or leave the size out.

CATSDVAGGSHEQYF,TGTGCCACCAGTGATGTAGCGGGAGGGAGCCACGAGCAGTACTTC,.,TRBV24-1,TRBJ2-7,TRBD2
CASSHRSGGPQETQYF,TGTGCCAGCAGCCATCGAAGCGGGGGACCCCAAGAGACCCAGTACTTC,.,TRBV4-2,TRBJ2-5,TRBD2
CASSLVLTNNEQFF,TGTGCCAGCAGTTTAGTACTAACTAACAATGAGCAGTTCTTC,.,TRBV28,TRBJ2-1,.
CASSLSGAGGTDTQYF,TGTGCCAGCAGCTTATCCGGAGCGGGGGGCACAGATACGCAGTATTTT,.,TRBV7-2,TRBJ2-3,TRBD2
CASRTGITGNEQFF,TGTGCCAGCAGGACAGGGATAACTGGCAATGAGCAGTTCTTC,.,TRBV6-5,TRBJ2-1,TRBD1
CATSDRRTRHTGELFF,TGTGCCACCAGTGACCGAAGGACTAGACACACCGGGGAGCTGTTTTTT,once,TRBV24-1,TRBJ2-2,TRBD2
CASSQLGQEPIPPYEKLFF,TGCGCCAGCAGCCAACTCGGACAGGAACCGATCCCCCCCTATGAAAAACTGTTTTTT,.,TRBV4-3,TRBJ1-4,TRBD1
CASSPGVLDTEAFF,TGCGCCAGCAGCCCCGGGGTGCTGGACACTGAAGCTTTCTTT,once,TRBV5-1,TRBJ1-1,.
CASSLQGLGQFF,TGTGCCAGCAGTTTACAGGGACTAGGGCAGTTCTTC,.,TRBV6-2/TRBV6-3,TRBJ2-1,TRBD2
CAWSTRTGTYNSPLHF,TGTGCCTGGAGTACCCGGACAGGGACCTATAATTCACCCCTCCACTTT,.,TRBV30,TRBJ1-6,TRBD1
CASSRGPPGQGNTEAFF,TGTGCCAGCAGCAGAGGACCGCCGGGACAGGGGAACACTGAAGCTTTCTTT,.,TRBV5-4,TRBJ1-1,TRBD1
CASSPLIDRARGGYTF,TGTGCCAGCAGCCCACTCATAGACAGGGCCAGGGGTGGCTACACCTTC,.,TRBV3-1/TRBV3-2,TRBJ1-2,TRBD1
CASSSSGRDRGRLEAFF,TGTGCCAGCAGCTCTTCCGGACGGGACAGGGGGCGCCTTGAAGCTTTCTTT,.,TRBV11-2,TRBJ1-1,TRBD1
CASSSTGTSGSTDTQYF,TGTGCCAGCAGCTCGACCGGGACTAGCGGGAGCACCGATACGCAGTATTTT,.,TRBV7-3,TRBJ2-3,TRBD2
CASSYAGQASEKLFF,TGTGCCAGCAGTTACGCGGGACAGGCGTCAGAAAAACTGTTTTTT,once,TRBV6-5,TRBJ1-4,TRBD1
CASRLGAGGLGTEAFF,TGTGCCAGCAGGTTAGGGGCAGGGGGTTTAGGCACTGAAGCTTTCTTT,.,TRBV7-9,TRBJ1-1,TRBD1
CASSPVGVVGLAFF,TGTGCCAGCAGCCCGGTGGGTGTGGTGGGGCTGGCTTTCTTT,.,TRBV3-1/TRBV3-2,TRBJ1-1,.
CASSLGTGGSFSSGNTIYF,TGCGCCAGCAGCTTGGGTACAGGGGGCTCCTTCTCCTCTGGAAACACCATATATTTT,.,TRBV5-1,TRBJ1-3,TRBD1
CASRRAGGRTGELFF,TGTGCCAGCAGGCGAGCGGGGGGGCGTACCGGGGAGCTGTTTTTT,.,TRBV6-5,TRBJ2-2,TRBD2
CASSLSGLDILEQFF,TGTGCCAGCAGCTTGTCGGGACTAGATATACTTGAGCAGTTCTTC,once,TRBV3-1/TRBV3-2,TRBJ2-1,TRBD2
CASSQAGKDSPLHF,TGCGCCAGCAGCCAAGCAGGGAAAGATTCACCCCTCCACTTT,.,TRBV4-3,TRBJ1-6,.
CASSLSGGGGSADTQYF,TGTGCCAGCAGCCTCTCCGGGGGGGGCGGGAGCGCAGATACGCAGTATTTT,.,TRBV3-1/TRBV3-2,TRBJ2-3,TRBD2
CASSLGQGNYGYTF,TGTGCCAGCAGCCTAGGACAGGGCAACTATGGCTACACCTTC,.,TRBV3-1/TRBV3-2,TRBJ1-2,TRBD1
CASSTSSYNEQFF,TGTGCCAGTAGTACGAGCTCCTACAATGAGCAGTTCTTC,.,TRBV19,TRBJ2-1,.
CASSSTGSYEQYF,TGTGCCAGCAGTAGTACAGGATCCTACGAGCAGTACTTC,.,TRBV12-3/TRBV12-4,TRBJ2-7,.
CASSRNPTATNEKLFF,TGTGCCAGCAGTCGCAACCCGACAGCAACTAATGAAAAACTGTTTTTT,.,TRBV27,TRBJ1-4,.
CASKFWQENTEAFF,TGTGCCAGCAAATTTTGGCAGGAGAACACTGAAGCTTTCTTT,few,TRBV6-6,TRBJ1-1,.
CSAGSGNQPQHF,TGCAGCGCCGGGTCTGGCAATCAGCCCCAGCATTTT,.,TRBV29-1,TRBJ1-5,.
CASRNRDSYTGELFF,TGTGCCAGTCGGAACCGGGACAGCTACACCGGGGAGCTGTTTTTT,.,TRBV19,TRBJ2-2,TRBD1
CASSSQTSGLYEQYF,TGTGCCAGCAGTTCACAAACTAGCGGGTTGTACGAGCAGTACTTC,.,TRBV5-4,TRBJ2-7,TRBD2
CASSMLQGARETQYF,TGTGCCAGCAGCATGCTACAGGGGGCGCGGGAGACCCAGTACTTC,.,TRBV5-6,TRBJ2-5,TRBD1
CASSAGTGTGLRRGDYEQYF,TGCGCCAGCAGCGCCGGTACCGGGACAGGACTACGCAGGGGGGACTACGAGCAGTACTTC,.,TRBV5-1,TRBJ2-7,TRBD1
CATSDPTSGGRETQYF,TGTGCCACCAGTGATCCCACTAGCGGGGGGCGGGAGACCCAGTACTTC,.,TRBV24-1,TRBJ2-5,TRBD2
CASSSRDRGAYEQYF,TGTGCCAGCAGCTCCCGGGACAGGGGGGCCTACGAGCAGTACTTC,.,TRBV7-3,TRBJ2-7,TRBD1